One sample yielded the 3 T cell receptor beta chains listed below, sequenced in a study. MiXCR was run by TCRdb on the RT-PCR reads, yielding one entry per CDR3 protein. The sample has 550,000 to 750,000 distinct CDR3 sequences; approximately 14% are singletons. The sequencing sample was made of memory CD4+ T cells from blood. The receptors stem from a female donor in good health, serving as a healthy control.

Ten or more counts support this clonotype. The chain uses TRBV20-1 and TRBJ2-7; D gene uncertain. Germline loops: CDR1 DFQATT, CDR2 SNEGSKA (reference sequence). This CDR3 has 12 residues. V was trimmed by 5 bases and J by 5 bases, leaving 13 bases between them. The CDR3 is CSADIYQDEQYF. The CDR3 region has the DNA TGCAGTGCTGATATATACCAGGACGAGCAGTACTTC.

This clonotype was seen more than once but under ten times. V is TRBV27 and J is TRBJ1-4; D remains ambiguous. Trimming left V 4 bases short and J 0 bases short, with 12 bases between. Germline CDR1 and CDR2: MNHEY and SMNVEV (reference sequence). This CDR3 has 16 residues. The CDR3 is CASSWNSLTTNEKLFF. For the CDR3, the DNA is TGTGCCAGCAGTTGGAACAGCCTAACAACTAATGAAAAACTGTTTTTT. Together with reference TRBV27 and TRBJ1-4, the CDR3 gives the full variable domain: EAQVTQNPRYLITVTGKKLTVTCSQNMNHEYMSWYRQDPGLGLRQIYYSMNVEVTDKGDVPEGYKVSRKEKRNFPLILESPSPNQTSLYFCASSWNSLTTNEKLFFGSGTQLSVL.

The V call is TRBV7-2, the J call TRBJ2-7, with TRBD1 as a possible D gene (7 bases). This CDR3 spans 17 amino acids. CDR1 SGHTA and CDR2 FQGNSA come from the germline V gene. V lost 6 bases and J 1 base, leaving 22 bases between the germline ends. CDR3 coding DNA: TGTGCCAGCAGAAGGGGGCACAACGGGGGTCAATCCTACGAGCAGTACTTC. Its translation: CASRRGHNGGQSYEQYF.